This TCR beta chain originates from a study of regulatory T cells in long-lasting Graves disease. For this clonotype: A single base separates this from a much larger clone, so it may be a read error.

The germline V gene encodes CDR1 SGHTA and CDR2 FQGNSA. The CDR3 is made up of 13 amino acids. The V and J ends lost 5 bases and 9 bases respectively, with 14 bases between them. Investigators prepared the TCR beta libraries by applying iRepertoire HTBI primers and Arm-PCR of CDR3 regions. TCRdb independently ran MiXCR on the multiplex PCR reads; one entry per CDR3 protein. The sample consists of roughly 360,000 distinct CDR3 sequences, 12% of them appearing once. This sample's time point: newly diagnosed GD, antithyroid drugs for less than 3 months. The authors made the TCR library using RNA they extracted from PBMCs. This sample was shared with a second study, whose subject was T cells in Graves' hyperthyroidism and ophthalmopathy. This second study says: The TCR CDR3 first-round RT-PCR relied on the HTBI primer set.

The clonotype was recovered from a woman between 18 and 29 years old with Graves disease. Sequences were derived from peripheral blood mononuclear cells (PBMCs), sampled at new diagnosis, from a patient treated with antithyroid drugs. The chain combines TRBV7-2 with TRBJ1-5, with D unresolved. CDR3 coding DNA: TGTGCCAGCAGCCCCGGGCTACTTCGGCCCCAGCATTTT. Amino acid sequence: CASSPGLLRPQHF.